The source of this T cell receptor beta chain is a study of blood T cell repertoires in COVID-19 (dated by TCRdb to the early 2020s). Background for the entire study: The collaborator samples originated in the United States, Italy and Spain and spanned the acute and convalescent phases of COVID-19. The material from the prospective study consisted of cDNA or gDNA derived from T cells, B-cell-depleted T cells, or PBMCs. The dataset comprised deeply sampled blood TCRbeta repertoires from subjects exposed to, actively infected with, or recovered from COVID-19. The repertoires were made available in a free public database intended to serve as a resource for research on the immune response to SARS-CoV-2. The samples were drawn from two sources: the first 160 participants of the ongoing ImmuneRACE study, and some 1,300 subjects contributed by 6 global collaborators. A de-identified subject ID, COVID-19 status, age in years and sex were almost always included in the sample metadata. HLA class I and class II types, where available, came from metadata supplied by the sample provider rather than from assay-based typing.

The immunoSEQ Assay, a bias-controlled multiplex PCR, was used to amplify TCRbeta CDR3 regions from genomic DNA. The authors' pipeline ran thus. The number of nucleated cells in each sample was estimated from the amplification of reference gene primers within the assay. Sequence reads were collapsed and filtered to measure the absolute abundance of every unique TCRbeta CDR3 rearrangement. For each sample, productive Simpson clonality was calculated by taking the square root of Simpson's diversity index across productive rearrangements. TCRdb's version of the immuneACCESS table is confined to in-frame rearrangements and falls short of the full clone set. An unresolved V gene accounts for under half of the shortfall where checked; the remainder is of unknown origin. V and J calls and clone size are copied from that table; D and trimming were computed from the DNA. This sample has over 100,000 clones in its table, and roughly four fifths of those were observed once. Less than 8% of the sample belongs to the ten largest clones.

Collaborating institutions collected whole blood in K2EDTA tubes following their own protocols. For TCRbeta analysis, collaborators shipped samples in one of three forms: frozen whole blood, isolated PBMCs, or DNA extracted from either of those sample types. Study-wide findings and limitations: The amount of clinical and demographic metadata varied by source and participant and was provided uncurated.

A word on this clone: This clone's antigen is unknown. Base qualities are not recorded, but no much larger clone differs from it by a single base. Other DNA sequences in this sample translate to the same CDR3.

There are 15 amino acids in the CDR3, from cysteine to phenylalanine inclusive. Of all the DNA, just the CDR3 is kept, 45 bases in frame from base 1. V loses 5 bases, J loses 0 bases, and the germline ends lie 8 bases apart. The germline V gene yields MDHEN for CDR1 and SYDVKM for CDR2. Input material: peripheral blood. The chain links TRBV28 with TRBJ1-6; the D gene cannot be named for sure. The TCR sequence derives from a man in his 70s with acute or convalescent COVID-19. The sequence in DNA is TGTGCCAGCAGTGGCGGTAGCTCCTATAATTCACCCCTCCACTTT. Translated, this is CASSGGSSYNSPLHF.